This TCR beta chain was recorded in a study of T cells in Graves' hyperthyroidism and ophthalmopathy. On the study more broadly: Peripheral blood sampling occurred at initial diagnosis, before any treatment. The study, taken as a whole, reports: Blood also showed most of the thyroid clonotypes that were expanded above 0.001.

Patients showing uncontrolled infection, other autoimmune disease, pregnancy or lactation were ineligible. CDR1 is MNHEY and CDR2 is SMNVEV in the germline V gene (reference sequence). The CDR3 is 16 residues long. The V segment lost 8 bases and the J segment 5 bases; nucleotides outside the gene matches: 12. Researchers amplified the TCR beta CDR3 regions from RNA transcripts. When the TCR CDR3 underwent first-round RT-PCR, the HTBI primer set was used. TCRdb called the multiplex PCR reads again in MiXCR, with one record for every CDR3 protein. The table lists hundreds of thousands of distinct CDR3 sequences, roughly 14% of them singletons. In this sample, this clonotype turned up many times. Antigen unknown.

This rearrangement joins TRBV27 to TRBJ2-5; 12 nucleotides line up with TRBD2. Sequenced: blood. This clonotype was obtained from a man younger than 35 with Graves' ophthalmopathy. This chain's CDR3 is CASRLAGDLLHETQYF. The CDR3 nucleotides read TGTGCCAGCCGACTAGCGGGGGATCTTTTGCACGAGACCCAGTACTTC.